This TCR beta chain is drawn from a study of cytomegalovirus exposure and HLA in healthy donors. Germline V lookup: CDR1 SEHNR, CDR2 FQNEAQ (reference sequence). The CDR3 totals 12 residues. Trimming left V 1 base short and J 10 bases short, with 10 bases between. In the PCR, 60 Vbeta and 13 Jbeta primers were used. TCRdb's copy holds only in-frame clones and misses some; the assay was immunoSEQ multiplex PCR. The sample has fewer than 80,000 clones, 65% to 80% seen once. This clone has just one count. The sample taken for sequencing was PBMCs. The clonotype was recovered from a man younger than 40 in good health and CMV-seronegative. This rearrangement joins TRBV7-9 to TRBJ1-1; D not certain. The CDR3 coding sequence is TGTGCCAGCAGCTTAGTATCTCAGGCAGCTTTCTTT. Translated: CASSLVSQAAFF.